This T cell receptor (beta chain) was documented in a study of Graves' ophthalmopathy and Graves' hyperthyroidism. Orbital computed tomography, thyroid ultrasound, TRAb, serum thyroxine and clinical symptoms formed the basis of diagnosis. Amplifying from RNA transcripts, the study obtained TCR beta CDR3 regions. First-round RT-PCR used HTBI primers; second-round multiplex PCR followed. TCRdb re-called the multiplex PCR reads with MiXCR, one entry per CDR3 protein. The sample has 500,000 to 600,000 distinct CDR3 sequences, about 40% seen once; the top ten hold about 4%. J lost 4 bases, V lost 7 bases, and 1 base had no gene match. The CDR3 consists of 12 residues. Germline assignment: CDR1 DFQATT and CDR2 SNEGSKA (reference sequence). Broader study findings: Prediction of ophthalmopathy progression reached around 70% sensitivity and nearly 75% specificity. Blood also contained most of the expanded thyroid clonotypes above 0.001 frequency.

To note about this clonotype: What it binds is unknown.

This TCR was sampled from an adult man with Graves' hyperthyroidism. J is TRBJ2-2 and V is TRBV20-1; 9 bases map to TRBD1. The material sequenced was peripheral blood or thyroid tissue (not recorded which). CDR3 residues: CSGTGVTGELFF. CDR3 DNA: TGCAGTGGGACAGGGGTCACCGGGGAGCTGTTTTTT.